This T cell receptor beta chain was captured in a study of blood T cell repertoires in COVID-19. Study background: There were acute and convalescent COVID-19 samples, and they came from the United States, Italy and Spain.

TCRdb keeps only in-frame clones here, not all; method: immunoSEQ multiplex PCR. The data show approximately 180,000 clones, about 90% seen once. This clone was found once. The participants were between 18 and 89 years old and came from 24 US areas. Participants reported their clinical history, and cohort assignment relied on those reports. Unmatched junction bases numbered 4, after V lost 4 bases and J lost 4 bases. The CDR3 consists of 14 residues. Germline CDR1 SGHVS, CDR2 FQNEAQ. The chain links TRBV7-8 to TRBJ1-1, with 9 bases aligning to TRBD1. The clonotype was recovered from a human donor with acute COVID-19. The donor label of this sample is uncertain. Sequenced input: PBMCs or T cells enriched from blood (not recorded which). The DNA of the CDR3 is TGTGCCAGCAGCTCCAAGACAGGGGGCACTGAAGCTTTCTTT. Amino acid sequence: CASSSKTGGTEAFF.